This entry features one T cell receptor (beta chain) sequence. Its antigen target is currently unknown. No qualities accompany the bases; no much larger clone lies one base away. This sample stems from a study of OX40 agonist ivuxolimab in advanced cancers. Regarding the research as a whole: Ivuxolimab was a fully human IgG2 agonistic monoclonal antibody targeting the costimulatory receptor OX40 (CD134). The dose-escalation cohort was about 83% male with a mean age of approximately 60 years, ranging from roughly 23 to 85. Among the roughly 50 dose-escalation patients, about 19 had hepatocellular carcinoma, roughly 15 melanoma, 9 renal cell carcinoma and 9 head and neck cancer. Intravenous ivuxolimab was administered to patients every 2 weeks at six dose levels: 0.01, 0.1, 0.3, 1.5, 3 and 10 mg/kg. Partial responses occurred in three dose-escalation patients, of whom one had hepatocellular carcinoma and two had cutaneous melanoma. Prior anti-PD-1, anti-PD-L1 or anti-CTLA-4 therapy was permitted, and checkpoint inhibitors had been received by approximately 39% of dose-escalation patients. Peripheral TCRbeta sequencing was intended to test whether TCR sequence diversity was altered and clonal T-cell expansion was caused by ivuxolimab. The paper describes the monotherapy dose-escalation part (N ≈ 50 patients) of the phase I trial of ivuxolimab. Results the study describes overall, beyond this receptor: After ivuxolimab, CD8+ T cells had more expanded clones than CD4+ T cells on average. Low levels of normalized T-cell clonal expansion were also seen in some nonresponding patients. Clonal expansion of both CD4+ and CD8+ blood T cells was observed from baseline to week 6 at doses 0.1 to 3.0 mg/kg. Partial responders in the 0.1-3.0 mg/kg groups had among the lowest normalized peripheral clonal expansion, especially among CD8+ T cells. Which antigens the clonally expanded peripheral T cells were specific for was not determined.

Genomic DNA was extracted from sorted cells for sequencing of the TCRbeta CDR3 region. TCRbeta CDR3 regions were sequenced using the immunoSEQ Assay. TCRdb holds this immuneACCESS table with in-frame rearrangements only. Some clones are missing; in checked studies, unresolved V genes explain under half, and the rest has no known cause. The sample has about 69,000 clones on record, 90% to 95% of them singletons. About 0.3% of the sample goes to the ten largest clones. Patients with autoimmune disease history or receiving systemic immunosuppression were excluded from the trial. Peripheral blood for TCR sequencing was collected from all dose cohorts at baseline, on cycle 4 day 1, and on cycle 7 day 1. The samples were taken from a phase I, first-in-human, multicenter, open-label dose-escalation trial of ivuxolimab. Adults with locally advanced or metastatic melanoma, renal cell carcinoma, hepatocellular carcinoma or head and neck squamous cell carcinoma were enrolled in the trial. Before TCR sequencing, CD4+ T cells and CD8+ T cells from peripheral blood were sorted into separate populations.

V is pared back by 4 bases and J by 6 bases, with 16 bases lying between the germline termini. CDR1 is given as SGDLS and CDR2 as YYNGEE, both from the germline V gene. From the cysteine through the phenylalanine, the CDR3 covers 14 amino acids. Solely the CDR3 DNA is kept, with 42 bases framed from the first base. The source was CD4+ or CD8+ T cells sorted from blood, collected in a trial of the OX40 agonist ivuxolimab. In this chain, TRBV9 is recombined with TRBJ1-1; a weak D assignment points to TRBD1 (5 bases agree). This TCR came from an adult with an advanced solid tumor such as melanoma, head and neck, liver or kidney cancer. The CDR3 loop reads CASSSATVVAEAFF. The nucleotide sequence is TGTGCCAGCAGCTCCGCGACAGTCGTAGCTGAAGCTTTCTTT.